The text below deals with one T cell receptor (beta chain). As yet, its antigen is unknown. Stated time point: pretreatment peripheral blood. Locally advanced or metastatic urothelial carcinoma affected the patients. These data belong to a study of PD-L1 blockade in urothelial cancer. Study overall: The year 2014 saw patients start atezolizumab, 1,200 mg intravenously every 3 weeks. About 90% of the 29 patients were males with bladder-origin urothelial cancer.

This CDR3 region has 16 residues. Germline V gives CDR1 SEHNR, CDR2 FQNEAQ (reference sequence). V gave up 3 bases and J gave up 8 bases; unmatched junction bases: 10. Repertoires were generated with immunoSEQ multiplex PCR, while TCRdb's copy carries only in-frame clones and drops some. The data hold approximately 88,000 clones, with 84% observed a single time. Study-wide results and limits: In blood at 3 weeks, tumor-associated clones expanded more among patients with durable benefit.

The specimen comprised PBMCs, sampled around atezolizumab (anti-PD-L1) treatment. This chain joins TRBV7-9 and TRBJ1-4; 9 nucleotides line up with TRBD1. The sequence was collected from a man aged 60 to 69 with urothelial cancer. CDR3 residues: CASSLDDRGRGEKLFF. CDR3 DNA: TGTGCCAGCAGCTTGGACGACAGGGGGAGAGGAGAAAAACTGTTTTTT.